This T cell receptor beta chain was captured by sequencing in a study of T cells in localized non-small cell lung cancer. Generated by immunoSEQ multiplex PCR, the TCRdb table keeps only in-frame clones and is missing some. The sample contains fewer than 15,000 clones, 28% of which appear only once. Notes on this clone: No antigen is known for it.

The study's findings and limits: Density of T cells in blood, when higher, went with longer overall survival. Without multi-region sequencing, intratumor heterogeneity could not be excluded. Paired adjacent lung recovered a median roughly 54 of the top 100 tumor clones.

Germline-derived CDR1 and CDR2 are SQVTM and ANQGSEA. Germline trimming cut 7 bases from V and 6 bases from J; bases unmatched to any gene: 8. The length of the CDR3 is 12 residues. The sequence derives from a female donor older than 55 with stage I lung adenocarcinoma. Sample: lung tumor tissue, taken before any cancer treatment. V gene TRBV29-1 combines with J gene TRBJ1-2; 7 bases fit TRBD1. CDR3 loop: CSGSGTANGYTF. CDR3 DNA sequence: TGCAGCGGATCCGGGACAGCTAATGGCTACACCTTC.